This T cell receptor beta chain was sequenced in a study of blood T cell repertoires in COVID-19. Study context: Spain, Italy and the United States supplied samples that represented acute and convalescent COVID-19. In each case, the material was cDNA or gDNA derived from T cells, B-cell-depleted T cells, or PBMCs.

Original methodology: Reference gene primer amplification yielded estimated nucleated cell counts. The assay was immunoSEQ multiplex PCR, and TCRdb's table has in-frame clones only and misses some. V, J and clone size reflect that table, while D and trimming were determined from the DNA. The data show about 120,000 clones, approximately 83% seen once. The receptor was derived from a man older than 75 with acute or convalescent COVID-19. What was sequenced was peripheral blood.

CDR3: CASSAGGLATTDTQYF. CDR3 in DNA: TGTGCCAGCTCAGCAGGGGGACTAGCGACCACAGATACGCAGTATTTT. The V call is TRBV18, the J call TRBJ2-3; 10 bases match TRBD2. The V and J ends lost 5 bases and 2 bases, in that order; junction bases with no gene match: 7. Germline assignment: CDR1 KGHSH and CDR2 LQKENI. CDR3 length: 16 residues.